These T cell receptor beta chains were read from a single sample in a study of cytomegalovirus exposure and HLA in healthy donors. The data were produced by immunoSEQ multiplex PCR, yet TCRdb's version contains in-frame clones alone and is incomplete. Found here are 120,000 or so clones, roughly 14% of them singletons; the top ten hold 1.5% to 2%. The sample consisted of PBMCs. These receptors were obtained from a young woman in good health and CMV-seronegative. Each CDR3 is given with its conserved first and last residue. A D gene is named only where the DNA matches it firmly. Not all rows give a size; the values are once, few, many and, for expanded clones, a class.

DNA | CDR3 | J | size | D | V
TGTGCCAGCAGCTCCTCCAAGAGGGCCTTTGACAATGAGCAGTTCTTC | CASSSSKRAFDNEQFF | TRBJ2-1 | NA | NA | TRBV11-1
TGTGCCAGCAGCGTTCGGAGGACAGGGGGAACAGATACGCAGTATTTT | CASSVRRTGGTDTQYF | TRBJ2-3 | NA | TRBD1 | TRBV9
TGTGCCAGTAGTACGGGACTAGCGGGAGCTGGGGAGACCCAGTACTTC | CASSTGLAGAGETQYF | TRBJ2-5 | NA | TRBD2 | TRBV19
TGTGCCAGCAGCCAAGATGGAAGGGGACAGGGTGAGGAGACCCAGTACTTC | CASSQDGRGQGEETQYF | TRBJ2-5 | few | TRBD1 | TRBV4-2
TGTGCCAGTTCTAACGGGGGGTTCACAGATACGCAGTATTTT | CASSNGGFTDTQYF | TRBJ2-3 | NA | TRBD2 | TRBV6-5
TGTGCCAGCAGCACTAGCGGGGGGGCCTCGGATGAGCAGTTCTTC | CASSTSGGASDEQFF | TRBJ2-1 | many | TRBD2 | TRBV4-2
TGTGCCAGTAGTATAGATCGAGACAGGAACACTGAAGCTTTCTTT | CASSIDRDRNTEAFF | TRBJ1-1 | few | NA | TRBV19
TGTGCTAGTGGTTCAGGGGGAGAGGGCTACACCTTC | CASGSGGEGYTF | TRBJ1-2 | few | TRBD1 | TRBV12-5
TGCAGCGTTGAGGCCGGGACTAGCGGGGACAATGAGCAGTTCTTC | CSVEAGTSGDNEQFF | TRBJ2-1 | NA | TRBD2 | TRBV29-1
TGTGCCAGCAAAGACAGGGGCACAGATACGCAGTATTTT | CASKDRGTDTQYF | TRBJ2-3 | NA | TRBD1 | TRBV2
TGTGCCAGCAGCTTAGGTATCACTGTCCTCAATGAGCAGTTCTTC | CASSLGITVLNEQFF | TRBJ2-1 | few | NA | TRBV11-2
TGTGCCAGCAGTTACCAACCGGGACAGTTTTACAATGAGCAGTTCTTC | CASSYQPGQFYNEQFF | TRBJ2-1 | NA | TRBD1 | TRBV27
TGTGCCAGCAGCTTGGAGCAGGGTCCGGTTTACAATGAGCAGTTCTTC | CASSLEQGPVYNEQFF | TRBJ2-1 | NA | NA | TRBV5-4
TGTGCCACCAGCAGAGATGTAGCGGGAGGGTACAATGAGCAGTTCTTC | CATSRDVAGGYNEQFF | TRBJ2-1 | few | TRBD2 | TRBV15
TGTGCCACACTAGCGGGTCTATCGGCAGATACGCAGTATTTT | CATLAGLSADTQYF | TRBJ2-3 | few | TRBD2 | TRBV10-3
TGTGCCAGCAGTTTCGGAACGGGAGGGCCAGCAGATACGCAGTATTTT | CASSFGTGGPADTQYF | TRBJ2-3 | few | TRBD2 | TRBV27
TGTGCCAGCAGTTGGGGGGGGAACAATGAGCAGTTCTTC | CASSWGGNNEQFF | TRBJ2-1 | once | TRBD2 | TRBV28